This passage covers 11 T cell receptor beta chains from one sample sequenced in a study of blood T cell repertoires in COVID-19. The table came from immunoSEQ multiplex PCR; TCRdb's copy has only in-frame clones and leaves some out. Among fewer than 600,000 clones listed, around 89% were seen once. Sequenced sample: PBMCs or T cells enriched from blood (not recorded which). Receptors were obtained from a woman aged 35 to 49 who had recovered from COVID-19.

This chain connects TRBV14 to TRBJ1-1; D unresolved. The CDR3 covers 15 residues. The ends were cut back, 2 bases at V and 5 bases at J, with 15 bases in the middle. Germline-derived CDR1 and CDR2 are SGHDN and FVKESK. The CDR3 sequence: CASSQRLWGGTEAFF. In nucleotides, the CDR3 is TGTGCCAGCAGCCAACGCCTATGGGGAGGGACTGAAGCTTTCTTT. The variable domain in full, with the rest retrieved from reference TRBV14 and TRBJ1-1, is EAGVTQFPSHSVIEKGQTVTLRCDPISGHDNLYWYRRVMGKEIKFLLHFVKESKQDESGMPNNRFLAERTGGTYSTLKVQPAELEDSGVYFCASSQRLWGGTEAFFGQGTRLTVV.

In DNA form, the CDR3 reads TGCGCCAGCAGCTTGGCCCCTCACAGGGAAGTCTCCTACGAGCAGTACTTC. Protein sequence: CASSLAPHREVSYEQYF. V usage is TRBV5-1 and J usage is TRBJ2-7, with D tentatively TRBD1 (6 bases). V lost 0 bases to trimming and J lost 0 bases, with 16 bases between them. CDR1 and CDR2 from the germline V gene are SGHRS and YFSETQ. This CDR3 is built from 17 residues.

The sample holds one count of this clone. The chain links TRBV10-1 to TRBJ2-5; D remains unclear. V was shortened by 0 bases and J by 2 bases, with 7 bases between the two germline ends. Germline loops: CDR1 WNHNN, CDR2 SYGVQD (reference sequence). CDR3 length: 14 amino acids. CDR3 sequence reads: CASSESTQQETQYF. The CDR3 nucleotides read TGCGCCAGCAGTGAGTCGACTCAACAAGAGACCCAGTACTTC.

The chain combines TRBV20-1 with TRBJ1-2, with 7 positions matching TRBD1. The length of the CDR3 is 15 residues. V lost 3 bases to trimming and J lost 0 bases; unmatched junction nucleotides: 7. Germline loops: CDR1 DFQATT, CDR2 SNEGSKA (reference sequence). The CDR3 sequence: CSASLDREANYGYTF. As DNA, the CDR3 is TGCAGTGCTAGTCTCGACAGGGAGGCTAACTATGGCTACACCTTC.

This clone has only one observation. The chain is built from TRBV18 and TRBJ1-1; D unresolved. Germline CDR1 reads KGHSH; CDR2 reads LQKENI. The V gene lost 3 bases and the J gene lost 2 bases, with 10 bases spanning the gap. The CDR3 is 14 residues long. This chain's CDR3 is CASSPTLANTEAFF. Written as DNA, the CDR3 is TGTGCCAGCTCACCTACTCTAGCCAACACTGAAGCTTTCTTT.

As DNA, the CDR3 is TGTGCCAGTAGTAGCCACTGGACATCGAACACCGGGGAGCTGTTTTTT. Residues: CASSSHWTSNTGELFF. V usage is TRBV19 and J usage is TRBJ2-2, with D possibly TRBD1 on 5 matching bases. The CDR3 totals 16 residues. Germline CDR1 reads LNHDA; CDR2 reads SQIVND (reference sequence). Between the trimmed V and J ends, which lost 4 bases and 0 bases, there was a span of 12 bases.

The genes are TRBV4-3 and TRBJ2-1; 10 nucleotides align to TRBD2. Germline V CDR1 and CDR2: LGHNA, YSLEER. V was clipped by 4 bases and J by 4 bases; unmatched bases: 4. CDR3 length equals 15 residues. Here the CDR3 DNA reads TGCGCCAGCAGCCTCGGACTAGCGGAATACAATGAGCAGTTCTTC. Residues: CASSLGLAEYNEQFF.

The V call is TRBV10-1, the J call TRBJ2-1; 10 nucleotides align to TRBD2. V shed 6 bases and J 4 bases; nucleotides not matched to a gene: 12. This CDR3 has 17 amino acids. Germline CDR1 and CDR2: WNHNN and SYGVQD (reference sequence). The CDR3 region is CASSPLGLAVSYNEQFF. CDR3 coding DNA: TGCGCCAGCAGCCCACTCGGACTAGCGGTGTCGTACAATGAGCAGTTCTTC.

V gene TRBV11-3 combines with J gene TRBJ1-3; D is unclear. Deletions cut 0 bases from V and 0 bases from J, with 9 bases between. Germline CDR1 and CDR2: SGHNT and YENEEA. This CDR3 spans 16 amino acids. The CDR3 nucleotides are TGTGCCAGCAGCTTAGATCAGGTCGCCTCTGGAAACACCATATATTTT. It yields the protein CASSLDQVASGNTIYF.

Of note for this clone: Within the sample, other DNA sequences also encode this same CDR3. This sequence joins TRBV12-3 or TRBV12-4 and TRBJ1-1, with a weak D call TRBD1 (5 bases). Trimming stripped 3 bases from V and 1 base from J, with 6 bases between. The CDR3 has 13 amino acids. The CDR3 region has the DNA TGTGCCAGCAGTTTGGGGCGGAACACTGAAGCTTTCTTT. Translation: CASSLGRNTEAFF.

CDR3 nucleotide sequence: TGCGCCAGCAAGGGGAACGAGCAGTACTTC. Translated: CASKGNEQYF. J is TRBJ2-7 and V is TRBV10-2, with D perhaps matching TRBD1 (5 bases). V shed 7 bases and J shed 5 bases, with 6 bases lying between them. This CDR3 contains 10 residues. CDR1 and CDR2 (germline): WSHSY, SAAADI.